The source of this TCR beta chain is a study of CD8 T cell repertoires and HIV-1 epitope variants. Between the trimmed V and J ends, which lost 4 bases and 6 bases, there was a span of 13 bases. Germline V gene data show CDR1 as MDHEN and CDR2 as SYDVKM. The CDR3 runs 14 residues. This table comes from immunoSEQ multiplex PCR, and its TCRdb copy is limited to in-frame clones, with some not included. Among 4,500 to 6,000 clones listed, around three fifths were seen once. A word on this clone: Its antigen remains unknown.

The TCR comes from a male donor with HIV. This chain connects TRBV28 to TRBJ1-5; TRBD1 is a possible D gene (6 bases). The material sequenced was cultured CD8+ T cells derived from PBMCs. The DNA for the CDR3 is TGTGCCAGCAGTTCCCTCGGGGGGGCTCAGCCCCAGCATTTT. This translates into CASSSLGGAQPQHF.